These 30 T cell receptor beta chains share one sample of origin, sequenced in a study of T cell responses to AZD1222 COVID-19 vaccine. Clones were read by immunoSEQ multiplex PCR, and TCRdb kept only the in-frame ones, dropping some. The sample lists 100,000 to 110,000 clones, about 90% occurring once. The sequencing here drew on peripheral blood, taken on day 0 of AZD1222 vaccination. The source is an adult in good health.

The CDR3 protein is CASSYRQALSYNEQFF. The CDR3 DNA is TGTGCCAGCAGTTACCGACAGGCCCTCTCCTACAATGAGCAGTTCTTC. V gene TRBV6-5 combines with J gene TRBJ2-1; D is possibly TRBD1 (6 bases). V dropped 2 bases and J dropped 0 bases, with 11 bases sitting between them. Germline V gives CDR1 MNHEY, CDR2 SVGAGI. The CDR3 totals 16 residues.

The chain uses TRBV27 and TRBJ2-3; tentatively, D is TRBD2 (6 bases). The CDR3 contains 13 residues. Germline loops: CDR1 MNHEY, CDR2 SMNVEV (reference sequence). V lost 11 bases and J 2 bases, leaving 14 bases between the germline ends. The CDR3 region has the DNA TGTGCCTCTTGGAGGCGGGACACAGATACGCAGTATTTT. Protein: CASWRRDTDTQYF.

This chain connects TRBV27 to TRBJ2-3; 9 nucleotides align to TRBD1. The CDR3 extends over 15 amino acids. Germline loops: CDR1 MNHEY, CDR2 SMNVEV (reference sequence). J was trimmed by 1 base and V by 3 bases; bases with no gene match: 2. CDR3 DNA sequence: TGTGCCAGCAGTTTTGGGGACAGGGGCACAGATACGCAGTATTTT. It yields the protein CASSFGDRGTDTQYF.

The CDR3 region has the DNA TGTGCCAGCTCACAGGGACTAGCGGGAACCTACAATGAGCAGTTCTTC. This gives the protein CASSQGLAGTYNEQFF. The chain couples TRBV18 to TRBJ2-1; TRBD2 matches 13 bases. The CDR3 is made up of 16 amino acids. V lost 4 bases to trimming and J lost 2 bases; unmatched junction nucleotides: 2. Germline assignment: CDR1 KGHSH and CDR2 LQKENI.

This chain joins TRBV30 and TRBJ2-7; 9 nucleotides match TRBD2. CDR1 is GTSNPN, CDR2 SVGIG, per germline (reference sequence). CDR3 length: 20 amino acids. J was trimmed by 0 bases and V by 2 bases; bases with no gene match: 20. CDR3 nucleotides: TGTGCCTGGAGTCTGACTCGGGTGCTAGCGGGAACAGACCCCTCCTACGAGCAGTACTTC. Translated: CAWSLTRVLAGTDPSYEQYF. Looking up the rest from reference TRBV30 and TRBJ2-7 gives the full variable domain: SQTIHQWPATLVQPVGSPLSLECTVEGTSNPNLYWYRQAAGRGLQLLFYSVGIGQISSEVPQNLSASRPQDRQFILSSKKLLLSDSGFYLCAWSLTRVLAGTDPSYEQYFGPGTRLTVT.

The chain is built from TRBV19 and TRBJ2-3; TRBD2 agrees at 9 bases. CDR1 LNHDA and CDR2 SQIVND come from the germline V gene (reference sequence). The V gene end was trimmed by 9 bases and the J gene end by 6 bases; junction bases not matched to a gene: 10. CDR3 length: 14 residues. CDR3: CASKRLAVDDTQYF. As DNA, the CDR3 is TGTGCCAGCAAAAGACTAGCGGTTGATGATACGCAGTATTTT.

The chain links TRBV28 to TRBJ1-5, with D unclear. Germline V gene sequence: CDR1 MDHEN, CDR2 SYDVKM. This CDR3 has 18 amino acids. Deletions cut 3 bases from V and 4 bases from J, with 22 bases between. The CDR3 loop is CASSFMGISPDLNQPQHF. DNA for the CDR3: TGTGCCAGCAGTTTCATGGGGATAAGCCCGGATCTAAATCAGCCCCAGCATTTT.

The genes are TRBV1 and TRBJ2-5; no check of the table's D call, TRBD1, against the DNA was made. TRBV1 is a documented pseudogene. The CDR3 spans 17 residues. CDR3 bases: TGCACCAGCAGCCAAGATCCGTGGGTGGCAGGACAGGAGACCCAGTACTTC. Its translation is CTSSQDPWVAGQETQYF.

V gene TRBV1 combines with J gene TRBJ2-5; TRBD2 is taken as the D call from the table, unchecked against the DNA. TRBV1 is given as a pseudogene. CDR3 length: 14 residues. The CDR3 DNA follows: TGCACCAGCAGCCACGGCGGGGTCAAGGAGACCCAGTACTTC. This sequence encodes CTSSHGGVKETQYF.

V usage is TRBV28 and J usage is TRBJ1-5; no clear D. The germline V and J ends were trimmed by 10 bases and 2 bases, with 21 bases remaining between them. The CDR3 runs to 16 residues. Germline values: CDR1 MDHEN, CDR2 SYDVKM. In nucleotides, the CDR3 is TGTGCCACCGTTGAAGTACCGGAACCTGGCAATCAGCCCCAGCATTTT. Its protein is CATVEVPEPGNQPQHF.

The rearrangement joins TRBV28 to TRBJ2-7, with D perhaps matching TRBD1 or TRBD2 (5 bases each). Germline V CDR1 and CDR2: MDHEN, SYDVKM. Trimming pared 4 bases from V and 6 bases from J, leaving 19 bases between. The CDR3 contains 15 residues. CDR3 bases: TGTGCCAGCAGTTCCCGGGGACGGGTTTACGTCGAGCAGTACTTC. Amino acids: CASSSRGRVYVEQYF.

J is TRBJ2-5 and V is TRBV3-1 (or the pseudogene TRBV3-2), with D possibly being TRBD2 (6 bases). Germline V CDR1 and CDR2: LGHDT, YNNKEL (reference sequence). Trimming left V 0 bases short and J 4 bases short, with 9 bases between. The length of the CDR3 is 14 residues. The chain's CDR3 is CASSQDMGGETQYF. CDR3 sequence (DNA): TGTGCCAGCAGCCAAGATATGGGGGGAGAGACCCAGTACTTC.

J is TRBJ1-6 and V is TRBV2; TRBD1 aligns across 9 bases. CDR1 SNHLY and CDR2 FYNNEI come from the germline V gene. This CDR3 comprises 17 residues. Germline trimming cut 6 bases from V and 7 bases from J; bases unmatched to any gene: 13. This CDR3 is CASRDMGQGIGNSPLHF. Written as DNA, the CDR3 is TGTGCCAGCAGAGATATGGGACAGGGAATCGGGAATTCACCCCTCCACTTT.

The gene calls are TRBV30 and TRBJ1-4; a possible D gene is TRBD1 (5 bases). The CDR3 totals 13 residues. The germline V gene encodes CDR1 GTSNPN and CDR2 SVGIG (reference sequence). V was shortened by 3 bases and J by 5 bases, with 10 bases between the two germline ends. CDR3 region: CAWRWGRNEKLFF. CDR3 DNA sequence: TGTGCCTGGAGGTGGGGGAGGAATGAAAAACTGTTTTTT.

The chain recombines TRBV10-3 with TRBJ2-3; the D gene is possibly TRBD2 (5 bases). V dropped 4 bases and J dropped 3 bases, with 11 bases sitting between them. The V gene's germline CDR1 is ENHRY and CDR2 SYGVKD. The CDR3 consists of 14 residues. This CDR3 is CAISVGSATDTQYF. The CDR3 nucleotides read TGTGCCATCAGTGTGGGTAGCGCTACAGATACGCAGTATTTT.

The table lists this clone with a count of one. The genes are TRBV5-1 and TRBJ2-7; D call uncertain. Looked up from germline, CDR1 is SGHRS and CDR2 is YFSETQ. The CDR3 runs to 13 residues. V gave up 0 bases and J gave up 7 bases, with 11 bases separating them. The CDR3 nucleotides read TGCGCCAGCAGCTTGGGGAGCACTGGTGAGCAGTACTTC. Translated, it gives CASSLGSTGEQYF.

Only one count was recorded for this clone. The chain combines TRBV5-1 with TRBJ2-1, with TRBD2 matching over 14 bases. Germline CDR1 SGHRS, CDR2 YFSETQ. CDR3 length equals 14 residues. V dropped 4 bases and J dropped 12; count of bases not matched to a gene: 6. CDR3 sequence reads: CASSPGTSGRMQFF. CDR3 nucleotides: TGCGCCAGCAGCCCCGGGACTAGCGGGAGAATGCAGTTCTTC.

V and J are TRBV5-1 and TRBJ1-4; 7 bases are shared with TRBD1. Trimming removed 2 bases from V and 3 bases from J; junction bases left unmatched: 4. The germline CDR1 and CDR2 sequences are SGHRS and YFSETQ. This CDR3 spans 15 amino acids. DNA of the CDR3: TGCGCCAGCAGCTTTTACAGGGGAGCTAATGAAAAACTGTTTTTT. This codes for CASSFYRGANEKLFF.

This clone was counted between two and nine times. The CDR3 reads CASSLWTGWNSPLHF. CDR3 DNA sequence: TGTGCCAGCAGCCTTTGGACAGGCTGGAATTCACCCCTCCACTTT. V usage is TRBV27 and J usage is TRBJ1-6; 7 bases agree with TRBD1. Germline CDR1 and CDR2: MNHEY and SMNVEV (reference sequence). V gave up 6 bases and J gave up 7 bases; unmatched junction bases: 9. CDR3 length: 15 residues.

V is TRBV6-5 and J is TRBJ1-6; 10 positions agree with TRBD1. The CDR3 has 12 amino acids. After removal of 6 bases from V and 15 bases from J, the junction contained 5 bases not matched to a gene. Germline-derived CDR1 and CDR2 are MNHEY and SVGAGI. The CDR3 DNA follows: TGTGCCAGCAGGCGGACAGGGGGGTTCCTCCACTTT. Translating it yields CASRRTGGFLHF.

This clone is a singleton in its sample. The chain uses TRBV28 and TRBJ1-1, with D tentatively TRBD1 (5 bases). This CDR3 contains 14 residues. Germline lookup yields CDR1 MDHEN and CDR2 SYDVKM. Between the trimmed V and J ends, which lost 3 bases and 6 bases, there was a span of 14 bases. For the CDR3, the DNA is TGTGCCAGCAGTTTGCGGGGCTTAGCAGCTGAAGCTTTCTTT. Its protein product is CASSLRGLAAEAFF.

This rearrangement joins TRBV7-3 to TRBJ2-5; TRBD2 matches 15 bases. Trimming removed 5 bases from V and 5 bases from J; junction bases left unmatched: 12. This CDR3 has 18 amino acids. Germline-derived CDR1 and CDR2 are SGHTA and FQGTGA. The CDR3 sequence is CASSPRTSGRAEEETQYF. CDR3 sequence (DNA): TGTGCCAGCAGCCCCCGGACTAGCGGGAGGGCCGAGGAGGAGACCCAGTACTTC.

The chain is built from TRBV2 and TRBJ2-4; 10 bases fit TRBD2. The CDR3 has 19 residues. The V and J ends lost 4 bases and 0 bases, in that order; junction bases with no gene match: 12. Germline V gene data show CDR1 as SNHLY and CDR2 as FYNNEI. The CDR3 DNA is TGTGCCAGCAGTGCAACCCCTAGACTAGCGGGTTTAGCCAAAAACATTCAGTACTTC. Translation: CASSATPRLAGLAKNIQYF.

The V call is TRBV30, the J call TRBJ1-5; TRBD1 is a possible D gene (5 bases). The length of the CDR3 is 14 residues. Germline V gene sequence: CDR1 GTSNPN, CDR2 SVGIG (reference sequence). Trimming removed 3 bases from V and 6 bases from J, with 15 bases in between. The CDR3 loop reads CAWSFMTEGQPQHF. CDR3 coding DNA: TGTGCCTGGAGCTTTATGACAGAAGGTCAGCCCCAGCATTTT. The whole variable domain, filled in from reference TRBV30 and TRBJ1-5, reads SQTIHQWPATLVQPVGSPLSLECTVEGTSNPNLYWYRQAAGRGLQLLFYSVGIGQISSEVPQNLSASRPQDRQFILSSKKLLLSDSGFYLCAWSFMTEGQPQHFGDGTRLSIL.

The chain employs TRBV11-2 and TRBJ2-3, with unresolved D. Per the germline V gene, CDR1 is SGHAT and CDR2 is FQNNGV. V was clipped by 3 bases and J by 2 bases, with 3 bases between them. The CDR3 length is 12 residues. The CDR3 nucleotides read TGTGCCAGCAGCTTGTACACAGATACGCAGTATTTT. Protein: CASSLYTDTQYF. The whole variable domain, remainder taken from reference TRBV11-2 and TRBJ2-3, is EAGVAQSPRYKIIEKRQSVAFWCNPISGHATLYWYQQILGQGPKLLIQFQNNGVVDDSQLPKDRFSAERLKGVDSTLKIQPAKLEDSAVYLCASSLYTDTQYFGPGTRLTVL.

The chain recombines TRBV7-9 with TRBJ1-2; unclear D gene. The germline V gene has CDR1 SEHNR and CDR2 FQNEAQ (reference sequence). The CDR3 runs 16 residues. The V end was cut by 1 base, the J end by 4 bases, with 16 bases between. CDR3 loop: CASSLEGTRASYGYTF. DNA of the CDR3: TGTGCCAGCAGCTTAGAGGGTACGCGGGCTAGCTATGGCTACACCTTC.

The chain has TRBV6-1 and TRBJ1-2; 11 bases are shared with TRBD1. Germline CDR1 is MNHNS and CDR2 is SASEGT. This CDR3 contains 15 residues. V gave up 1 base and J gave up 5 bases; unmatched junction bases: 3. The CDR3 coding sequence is TGTGCCAGCAGTGAAGGGACAGGGGGCGGGTATGGCTACACCTTC. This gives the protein CASSEGTGGGYGYTF.

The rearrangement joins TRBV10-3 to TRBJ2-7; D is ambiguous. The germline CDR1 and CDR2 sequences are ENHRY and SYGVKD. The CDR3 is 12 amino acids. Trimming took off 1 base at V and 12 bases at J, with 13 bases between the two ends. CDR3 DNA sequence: TGTGCCATCAGTGAGTTAGGCTCCCCGGGGTACTTC. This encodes CAISELGSPGYF.

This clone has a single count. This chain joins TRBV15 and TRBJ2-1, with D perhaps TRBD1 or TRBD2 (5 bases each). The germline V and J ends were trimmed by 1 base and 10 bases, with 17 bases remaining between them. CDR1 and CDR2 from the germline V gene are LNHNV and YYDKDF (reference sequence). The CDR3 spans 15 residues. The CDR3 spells CATSRAPGQGDEQFF. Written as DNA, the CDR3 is TGTGCCACCAGCAGAGCACCAGGGCAGGGAGACGAGCAGTTCTTC.

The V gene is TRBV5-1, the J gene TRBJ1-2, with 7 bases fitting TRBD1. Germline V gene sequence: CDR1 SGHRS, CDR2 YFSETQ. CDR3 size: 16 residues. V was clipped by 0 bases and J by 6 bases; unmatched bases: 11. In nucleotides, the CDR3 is TGCGCCAGCAGCTTGGCCGTCGGCGCAGGGGGAGATGGCTACACCTTC. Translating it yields CASSLAVGAGGDGYTF. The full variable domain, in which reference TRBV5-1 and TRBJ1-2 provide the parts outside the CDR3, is KAGVTQTPRYLIKTRGQQVTLSCSPISGHRSVSWYQQTPGQGLQFLFEYFSETQRNKGNFPGRFSGRQFSNSRSEMNVSTLELGDSALYLCASSLAVGAGGDGYTFGSGTRLTVV.